The source of this T cell receptor beta chain is a study of response to subunit inactivated influenza vaccine. This clonotype turned up a few times. The junction had 1 base not matched to a gene; V was cut back by 0 bases and J by 3 bases. Germline-derived CDR1 and CDR2 are SGHRS and YFSETQ. CDR3 size: 14 residues. One entry per CDR3 protein, called by TCRdb with MiXCR from the RT-PCR reads. The repertoire consists of about 570,000 distinct CDR3 sequences, with about 10% occurring once and the leading ten covering approximately 10%. These same records also appear under a second study, on T cells expressing NK-cell markers. Per that paper: In generating TCR beta cDNA, 5'RACE template switching with UMIs was used.

This material consisted of PBMCs from blood, taken on the day of vaccination. This receptor was obtained from a man aged 50 to 59 who received an inactivated influenza vaccine. The chain uses TRBV5-1 and TRBJ1-2; 8 bases map to TRBD1. CDR3 nucleotides: TGCGCCAGCAGCTTGGGGGGACAGGACTATGGCTACACCTTC. Amino acid sequence: CASSLGGQDYGYTF.